The rows below give T cell receptor beta chains drawn from one sample of a study of blood T cell repertoires in COVID-19. The table came from immunoSEQ multiplex PCR; TCRdb's copy has only in-frame clones and leaves some out. The sample lists 90,000 to 120,000 clones, about four fifths occurring once. Sequencing was performed on peripheral blood. These receptors originate from a woman of 80 years or more with active or convalescent COVID-19. CDR3s include the opening cysteine and the closing phenylalanine or tryptophan. Each record gives: clone size, D gene, V gene, J gene, CDR3 DNA, CDR3 protein. A D gene is named only where the DNA matches it firmly. A clone size is listed for some rows: how often the clone was seen (once, few, many), or a class if it is expanded.

abundance: NA; d_gene: NA; v_gene: TRBV6-5; j_gene: TRBJ1-6; CDR3nt: TGTGCCAGCGCTAGTCAGAATAATTCACCCCTCCACTTT; CDR3aa: CASASQNNSPLHF
abundance: NA; d_gene: NA; v_gene: TRBV2; j_gene: TRBJ2-7; CDR3nt: TGTGCCAGCAGTGACAGTCTCTCGGGGGCCTACGAGCAGTACTTC; CDR3aa: CASSDSLSGAYEQYF
abundance: NA; d_gene: NA; v_gene: TRBV2; j_gene: TRBJ2-3; CDR3nt: TGTGCCAGCAGTGTGAGCTATACGCAGTATTTT; CDR3aa: CASSVSYTQYF
abundance: NA; d_gene: TRBD1; v_gene: TRBV4-3; j_gene: TRBJ1-1; CDR3nt: TGCGCCAGCAGCCAACGGACAGGGGACCATGAAGCTTTCTTT; CDR3aa: CASSQRTGDHEAFF
abundance: NA; d_gene: NA; v_gene: TRBV9; j_gene: TRBJ2-2; CDR3nt: TGTGCCAGCAGCCTCATAGCTACCACCGGGGAGCTGTTTTTT; CDR3aa: CASSLIATTGELFF
abundance: NA; d_gene: TRBD2; v_gene: TRBV7-2; j_gene: TRBJ2-3; CDR3nt: TGTGCCAGCAGCTATAGCGGGGGGGGTACAGATACGCAGTATTTT; CDR3aa: CASSYSGGGTDTQYF
abundance: NA; d_gene: NA; v_gene: TRBV5-4; j_gene: TRBJ1-1; CDR3nt: TGTGCCAGCACCAAATCGGGGACAATGAACACTGAAGCTTTCTTT; CDR3aa: CASTKSGTMNTEAFF
abundance: NA; d_gene: TRBD1; v_gene: TRBV7-9; j_gene: TRBJ2-3; CDR3nt: TGTGCCAGCAGCCCACTAGGACAGGCGGGGCAGTATTTT; CDR3aa: CASSPLGQAGQYF
abundance: NA; d_gene: TRBD1; v_gene: TRBV5-6; j_gene: TRBJ1-5; CDR3nt: TGTGCCAGCAGCTTGGGAAGGGGGCAGAGAAGCAATCAGCCCCAGCATTTT; CDR3aa: CASSLGRGQRSNQPQHF
abundance: NA; d_gene: NA; v_gene: TRBV24-1; j_gene: TRBJ1-6; CDR3nt: TGTGCCACCTCCCTGGGCCTTAATTCACCCCTCCACTTT; CDR3aa: CATSLGLNSPLHF
abundance: NA; d_gene: TRBD1; v_gene: TRBV5-1; j_gene: TRBJ2-7; CDR3nt: TGCGCCAGCAGCGACAGGGAAGGATCTGGCTACGAGCAGTACTTC; CDR3aa: CASSDREGSGYEQYF
abundance: NA; d_gene: NA; v_gene: TRBV30; j_gene: TRBJ2-1; CDR3nt: TGTGCCTGGAGTGGAAGTATAGGCGGGACCTACAATGAGCAGTTCTTC; CDR3aa: CAWSGSIGGTYNEQFF
abundance: NA; d_gene: NA; v_gene: TRBV29-1; j_gene: TRBJ1-2; CDR3nt: TGCAGCGTTAGTAGGAGTTTAGACTATGGCTACACCTTC; CDR3aa: CSVSRSLDYGYTF
abundance: once; d_gene: NA; v_gene: TRBV18; j_gene: TRBJ2-5; CDR3nt: TGTGCCAGCTCACCACCGGCGGGCGGGTCGTTGGAGACCCAGTACTTC; CDR3aa: CASSPPAGGSLETQYF
abundance: NA; d_gene: NA; v_gene: TRBV27; j_gene: TRBJ1-5; CDR3nt: TGTGCCAGCAGTACGGGAACTCAGCCCCAGCATTTT; CDR3aa: CASSTGTQPQHF
abundance: NA; d_gene: NA; v_gene: TRBV6-2/TRBV6-3; j_gene: TRBJ2-3; CDR3nt: TGTGCCAGCAGTTTCGCAGATACGCAGTATTTT; CDR3aa: CASSFADTQYF
abundance: few; d_gene: NA; v_gene: TRBV19; j_gene: TRBJ2-2; CDR3nt: TGTGCCAGTAGTATGGGCAGGGGGGACACCGGGGAGCTGTTTTTT; CDR3aa: CASSMGRGDTGELFF
abundance: NA; d_gene: TRBD1; v_gene: TRBV5-8; j_gene: TRBJ1-1; CDR3nt: TGTGCCAGCAGCCTACAGGGGACGGACACTGAAGCTTTCTTT; CDR3aa: CASSLQGTDTEAFF
abundance: NA; d_gene: TRBD1; v_gene: TRBV11-2; j_gene: TRBJ1-1; CDR3nt: TGTGCCAGCAGCGATTACAGGGGAACTGAAGCTTTCTTT; CDR3aa: CASSDYRGTEAFF
abundance: NA; d_gene: NA; v_gene: TRBV11-1; j_gene: TRBJ2-2; CDR3nt: TGTGCCAGCAGCTTAGGGAGGGGGCAGGACACCGGGGAGCTGTTTTTT; CDR3aa: CASSLGRGQDTGELFF
abundance: NA; d_gene: NA; v_gene: TRBV7-9; j_gene: TRBJ1-2; CDR3nt: TGTGCCAGCAGCTTGGAGGGTGGCTACACCTTC; CDR3aa: CASSLEGGYTF
abundance: NA; d_gene: TRBD1; v_gene: TRBV28; j_gene: TRBJ1-2; CDR3nt: TGTGCCAGCAGGGTACCGGGACAGGAAAAATCTGGCTACACCTTC; CDR3aa: CASRVPGQEKSGYTF
abundance: NA; d_gene: TRBD2; v_gene: TRBV4-3; j_gene: TRBJ2-3; CDR3nt: TGCGCCAGCAGCCAAGGGGGAGGGGCTATAGGCACAGATACGCAGTATTTT; CDR3aa: CASSQGGGAIGTDTQYF
abundance: NA; d_gene: NA; v_gene: TRBV5-6; j_gene: TRBJ1-4; CDR3nt: TGTGCCAGCAGCTTGGAGCGGGGGGATGAAAAACTGTTTTTT; CDR3aa: CASSLERGDEKLFF
abundance: NA; d_gene: TRBD1; v_gene: TRBV6-4; j_gene: TRBJ2-3; CDR3nt: TGTGCCAGCAGTGACGGGACAGGCACAGCGCAGTATTTT; CDR3aa: CASSDGTGTAQYF
abundance: NA; d_gene: TRBD1; v_gene: TRBV19; j_gene: TRBJ1-5; CDR3nt: TGTGCCAGTAGTTCATACAAGGGACAGGGCGCCAATCAGCCCCAGCATTTT; CDR3aa: CASSSYKGQGANQPQHF